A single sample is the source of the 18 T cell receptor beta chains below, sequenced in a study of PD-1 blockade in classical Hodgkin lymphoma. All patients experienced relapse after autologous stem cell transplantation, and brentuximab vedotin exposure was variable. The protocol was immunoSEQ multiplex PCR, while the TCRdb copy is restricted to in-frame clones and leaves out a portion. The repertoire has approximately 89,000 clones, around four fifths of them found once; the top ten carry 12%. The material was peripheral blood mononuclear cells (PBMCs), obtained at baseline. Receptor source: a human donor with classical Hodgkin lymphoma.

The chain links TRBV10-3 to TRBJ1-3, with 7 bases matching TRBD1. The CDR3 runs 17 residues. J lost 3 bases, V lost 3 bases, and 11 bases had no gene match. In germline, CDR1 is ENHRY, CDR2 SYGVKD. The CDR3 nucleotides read TGTGCCATCAGTGAACTAATGACAGGGAGTGGTGGAAACACCATATATTTT. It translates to CAISELMTGSGGNTIYF.

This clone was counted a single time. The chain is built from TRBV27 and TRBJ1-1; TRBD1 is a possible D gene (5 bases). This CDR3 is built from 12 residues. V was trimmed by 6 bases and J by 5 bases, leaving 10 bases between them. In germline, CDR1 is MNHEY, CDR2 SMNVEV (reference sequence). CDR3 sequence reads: CASSQEGTEAFF. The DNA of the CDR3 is TGTGCCAGCAGCCAAGAGGGGACTGAAGCTTTCTTT.

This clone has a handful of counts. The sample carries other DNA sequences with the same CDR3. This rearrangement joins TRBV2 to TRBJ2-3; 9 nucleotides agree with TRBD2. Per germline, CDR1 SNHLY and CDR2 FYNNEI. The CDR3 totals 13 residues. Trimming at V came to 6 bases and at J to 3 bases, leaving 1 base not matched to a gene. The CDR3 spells CASSLAGTDTQYF. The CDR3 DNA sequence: TGTGCCAGCAGCCTAGCGGGAACAGATACGCAGTATTTT.

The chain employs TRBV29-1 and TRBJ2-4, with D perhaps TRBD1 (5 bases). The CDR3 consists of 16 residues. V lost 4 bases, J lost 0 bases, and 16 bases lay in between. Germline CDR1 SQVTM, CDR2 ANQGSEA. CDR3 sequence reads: CSVAVGASLAKNIQYF. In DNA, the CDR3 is TGCAGCGTTGCGGTTGGGGCCAGTCTAGCCAAAAACATTCAGTACTTC. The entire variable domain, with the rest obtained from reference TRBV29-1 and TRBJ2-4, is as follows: SAVISQKPSRDICQRGTSLTIQCQVDSQVTMMFWYRQQPGQSLTLIATANQGSEATYESGFVIDKFPISRPNLTFSTLTVSNMSPEDSSIYLCSVAVGASLAKNIQYFGAGTRLSVL.

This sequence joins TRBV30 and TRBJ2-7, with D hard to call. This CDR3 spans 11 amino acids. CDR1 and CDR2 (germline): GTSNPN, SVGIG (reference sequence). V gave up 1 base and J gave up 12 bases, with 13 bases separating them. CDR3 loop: CAWSEGTRRYF. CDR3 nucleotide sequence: TGTGCCTGGAGTGAAGGCACCCGTCGGTACTTC.

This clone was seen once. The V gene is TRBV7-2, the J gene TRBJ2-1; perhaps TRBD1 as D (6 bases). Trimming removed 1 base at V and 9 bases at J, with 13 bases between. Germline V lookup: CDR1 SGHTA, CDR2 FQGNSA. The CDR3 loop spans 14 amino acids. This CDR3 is CASSLDHRASEQFF. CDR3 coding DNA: TGTGCCAGCAGCTTAGACCACAGGGCGAGTGAGCAGTTCTTC.

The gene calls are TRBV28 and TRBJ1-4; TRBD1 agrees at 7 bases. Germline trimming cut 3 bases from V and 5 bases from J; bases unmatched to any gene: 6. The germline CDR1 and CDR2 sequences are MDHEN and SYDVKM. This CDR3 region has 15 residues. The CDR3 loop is CASSFVQGGNEKLFF. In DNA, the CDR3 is TGTGCCAGCAGTTTCGTCCAGGGGGGAAATGAAAAACTGTTTTTT.

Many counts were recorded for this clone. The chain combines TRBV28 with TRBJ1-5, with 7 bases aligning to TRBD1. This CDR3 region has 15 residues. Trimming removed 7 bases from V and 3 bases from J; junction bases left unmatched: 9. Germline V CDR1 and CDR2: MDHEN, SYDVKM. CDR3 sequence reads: CASTLTGENNQPQHF. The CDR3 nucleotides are TGTGCCAGCACTCTAACAGGGGAAAACAATCAGCCCCAGCATTTT.

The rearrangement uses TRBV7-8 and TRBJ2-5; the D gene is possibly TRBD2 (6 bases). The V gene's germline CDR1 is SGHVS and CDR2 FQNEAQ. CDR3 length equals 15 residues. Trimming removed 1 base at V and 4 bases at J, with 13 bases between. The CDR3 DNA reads TGTGCCAGCAGCTTAGATGGCAGGGAGGCAGAGACCCAGTACTTC. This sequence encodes CASSLDGREAETQYF.

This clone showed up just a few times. The CDR3 sequence is CASSSASGRVYNEQFF. Here the CDR3 DNA reads TGTGCCAGCAGCTCCGCAAGCGGGAGGGTCTACAATGAGCAGTTCTTC. The chain carries TRBV7-2 and TRBJ2-1, with TRBD2 matching over 10 bases. The germline gives CDR1 SGHTA, CDR2 FQGNSA. The V segment lost 4 bases and the J segment 3 bases; nucleotides outside the gene matches: 6. The CDR3 contains 16 residues.

The CDR3, as DNA: TGCGCCAGCAGGGAGGCGGGCGAGCAGTACTTC. Protein product: CASREAGEQYF. The gene calls are TRBV5-1 and TRBJ2-5; perhaps TRBD2 as D (5 bases). The end of the DNA aligns better with TRBJ2-7, so the J call may be wrong. Germline V gives CDR1 SGHRS, CDR2 YFSETQ. The CDR3 runs 11 residues.

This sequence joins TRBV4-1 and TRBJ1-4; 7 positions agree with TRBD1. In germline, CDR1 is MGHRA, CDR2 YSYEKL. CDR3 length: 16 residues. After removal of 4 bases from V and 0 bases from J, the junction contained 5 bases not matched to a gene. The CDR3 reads CASSPGTAATNEKLFF. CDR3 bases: TGCGCCAGCAGCCCCGGGACAGCTGCAACTAATGAAAAACTGTTTTTT.

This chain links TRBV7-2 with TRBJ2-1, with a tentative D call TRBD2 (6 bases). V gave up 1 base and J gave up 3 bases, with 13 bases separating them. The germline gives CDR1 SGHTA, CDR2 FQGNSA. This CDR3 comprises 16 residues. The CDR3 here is CASSLVPGGNYNEQFF. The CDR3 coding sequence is TGTGCCAGCAGCTTAGTCCCCGGAGGGAACTACAATGAGCAGTTCTTC.

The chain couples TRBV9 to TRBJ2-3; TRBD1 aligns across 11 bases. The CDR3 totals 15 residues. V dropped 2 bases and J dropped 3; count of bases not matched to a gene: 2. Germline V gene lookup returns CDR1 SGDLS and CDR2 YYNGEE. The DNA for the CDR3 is TGTGCCAGCAGCGTCGGGACAGGGGGGACAGATACGCAGTATTTT. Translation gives CASSVGTGGTDTQYF.

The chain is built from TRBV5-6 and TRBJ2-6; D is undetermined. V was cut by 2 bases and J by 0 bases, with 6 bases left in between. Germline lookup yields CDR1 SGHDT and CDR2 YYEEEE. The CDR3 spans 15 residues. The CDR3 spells CASSFGSSGANVLTF. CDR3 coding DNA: TGTGCCAGCAGCTTCGGTAGCTCTGGGGCCAACGTCCTGACTTTC.

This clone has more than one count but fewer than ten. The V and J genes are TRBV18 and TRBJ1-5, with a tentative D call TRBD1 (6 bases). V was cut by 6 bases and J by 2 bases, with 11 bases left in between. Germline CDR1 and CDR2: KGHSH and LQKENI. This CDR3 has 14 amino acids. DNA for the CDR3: TGTGCCAGCTCCCAGGACAGAGGCAATCAGCCCCAGCATTTT. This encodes CASSQDRGNQPQHF.

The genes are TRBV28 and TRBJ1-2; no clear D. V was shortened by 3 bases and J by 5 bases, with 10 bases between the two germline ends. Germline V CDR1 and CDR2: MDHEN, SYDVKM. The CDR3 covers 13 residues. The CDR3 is CASSLPQIYGYTF. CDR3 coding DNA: TGTGCCAGCAGTTTGCCACAGATTTATGGCTACACCTTC.

Here the CDR3 DNA reads TGTGCCAGCAGCTTACGGCTATCCGGGGAGCTGTTTTTT. Residues: CASSLRLSGELFF. The chain is built from TRBV7-8 and TRBJ2-2; D is undetermined. The germline V gene has CDR1 SGHVS and CDR2 FQNEAQ. The V end lost 2 bases, the J end lost 6 bases, and 7 bases lay between the germline ends. The CDR3 totals 13 residues.